A selection of T cell receptor beta chains follows, all from one sample in a study of blood T cells in healthy people across ages. TCRdb passed the 5' RACE reads through MiXCR, listing each CDR3 protein once. The table shows about 1.8 million distinct CDR3 sequences, with about 50% occurring only once. Sequencing was carried out using blood. These receptors originate from a middle-aged woman in good health. The CDR3 runs from the conserved cysteine through the conserved F or W. The D gene is left open where the match is weak. The size entry is marked missing in some rows and otherwise reads once, few, many or a size class.

V: TRBV20-1
D: TRBD1
J: TRBJ2-5
size: few
DNA: TGCAGTGCTGGGTCCGGGACAGGGGTACCGCGAGAGACCCAGTACTTC
CDR3: CSAGSGTGVPRETQYF

V: TRBV7-2
D: -
J: TRBJ1-6
size: -
DNA: TGTGCCAGCAGCTTAATTACGAATTCACCCCTCCACTTT
CDR3: CASSLITNSPLHF

V: TRBV6-1
D: -
J: TRBJ1-5
size: -
DNA: TGTGCCAGCATACGACAGCGGGTAGATAGCAATCAGCCCCAGCATTTT
CDR3: CASIRQRVDSNQPQHF

V: TRBV6-5
D: TRBD1
J: TRBJ1-6
size: -
DNA: TGTGCCAGCAGTAGGGACAGGTTTAAATCACCCCTCCACTTT
CDR3: CASSRDRFKSPLHF

V: TRBV29-1
D: TRBD2
J: TRBJ2-3
size: -
DNA: TGCAGCGGGGGACTAGCGGGGGAGGGGCAGTATTTT
CDR3: CSGGLAGEGQYF

V: TRBV9
D: TRBD1
J: TRBJ1-4
size: -
DNA: TGTGTCAGCAGCCCCGAAGGGGGCAATGAAAAACTGTTTTTT
CDR3: CVSSPEGGNEKLFF

V: TRBV11-3
D: TRBD2
J: TRBJ2-3
size: once
DNA: TGTGCCAGCAGCCGCGGGGGGCGGCTCAATACGCAGTATTTT
CDR3: CASSRGGRLNTQYF

V: TRBV2
D: -
J: TRBJ2-7
size: -
DNA: TGTGCCAGCAGGTTTGGTTACAATGAGCAGTACTTC
CDR3: CASRFGYNEQYF

V: TRBV7-2
D: -
J: TRBJ2-1
size: few
DNA: TGTGCCAGCAGCTTAGTTCGACCGGGGTCCTACAATGAGCAGTTCTTC
CDR3: CASSLVRPGSYNEQFF

V: TRBV7-9
D: -
J: TRBJ2-5
size: -
DNA: TGTGCCAGCAACAGAGGACTGACGGAGACCCAGTACTTC
CDR3: CASNRGLTETQYF

V: TRBV20-1
D: -
J: TRBJ1-2
size: few
DNA: TGCAGTGCTAGATCCCGACAGGCCTATGGCTACACCTTC
CDR3: CSARSRQAYGYTF

V: TRBV29-1
D: TRBD1
J: TRBJ2-6
size: few
DNA: TGCAGCGTTCAGGGGGTCCTAAGCTCTGGGGCCAACGTCCTGACTTTC
CDR3: CSVQGVLSSGANVLTF

V: TRBV7-9
D: -
J: TRBJ2-1
size: -
DNA: TGTGCCAGCAGCTTAGCGTTGGGTACCGGGACCAGCTCCTACAATGAGCAGTTCTTC
CDR3: CASSLALGTGTSSYNEQFF

V: TRBV11-1
D: -
J: TRBJ2-1
size: few
DNA: TGTGCCAGCAGCCCCATCCTAGCCAATGAGCAGTTCTTC
CDR3: CASSPILANEQFF

V: TRBV12-3/TRBV12-4
D: TRBD2
J: TRBJ2-3
size: -
DNA: TGTGCCAGCAGCCTAGAGGCTAGCGGGGGCGATACGCAGTATTTT
CDR3: CASSLEASGGDTQYF

V: TRBV7-2
D: TRBD2
J: TRBJ2-3
size: few
DNA: TGTGCCAGCAGCTTCAGACTAGCGGGCACAGATACGCAGTATTTT
CDR3: CASSFRLAGTDTQYF

V: TRBV6-2/TRBV6-3
D: -
J: TRBJ2-3
size: -
DNA: TGTGCCAGCAGTAGAACCGGGACCTATACCACAGATACGCAGTATTTT
CDR3: CASSRTGTYTTDTQYF

V: TRBV10-2
D: -
J: TRBJ2-7
size: -
DNA: TGCGCCAGCAGTGTCAGTACAGTCTACGAGCAGTACTTC
CDR3: CASSVSTVYEQYF

V: TRBV12-3/TRBV12-4
D: TRBD1
J: TRBJ1-2
size: few
DNA: TGTGCCAGCAGGACAGGGATCGAGGGCTACACCTTC
CDR3: CASRTGIEGYTF

V: TRBV12-3/TRBV12-4
D: TRBD2
J: TRBJ2-1
size: -
DNA: TGTGCCAGCAGCCCCGCTAGCGGGGGCATAGATGAGCAGTTCTTC
CDR3: CASSPASGGIDEQFF

V: TRBV6-5
D: -
J: TRBJ1-6
size: few
DNA: TGTGCCAGCAGTTACGAGAGGAACACAAATTCACCCCTCCACTTT
CDR3: CASSYERNTNSPLHF

V: TRBV7-9
D: -
J: TRBJ2-5
size: -
DNA: TGTGCCAGCAGCCCGGGTGGAGGGGCCCCTAAAGAGACCCAGTACTTC
CDR3: CASSPGGGAPKETQYF

V: TRBV7-6
D: TRBD1
J: TRBJ1-2
size: -
DNA: TGTGCCAGCAGCTTCCAGGACAGGGGTATAGCGAACTATGGCTACACCTTC
CDR3: CASSFQDRGIANYGYTF

V: TRBV27
D: -
J: TRBJ1-6
size: -
DNA: TGTGCCAGCATCACTCCACCGCGAAAAAGGAATTCACCCCTCCACTTT
CDR3: CASITPPRKRNSPLHF

V: TRBV5-1
D: -
J: TRBJ2-7
size: -
DNA: TGCGCCAGCAGCGCCGGGGGTGCGGACGAGCAGTACTTC
CDR3: CASSAGGADEQYF

V: TRBV28
D: -
J: TRBJ1-6
size: -
DNA: TGTGCCAGCAGTTTATTGCAGGGGCAGGGCTCCTTATCGGCCCTCCACTTT
CDR3: CASSLLQGQGSLSALHF

V: TRBV6-2/TRBV6-3
D: -
J: TRBJ2-5
size: -
DNA: TGTGCCAGCAGTTACTTCGGGGGGCCCCAAGAGACCCAGTACTTC
CDR3: CASSYFGGPQETQYF

V: TRBV20-1
D: TRBD1
J: TRBJ2-7
size: -
DNA: TGCAGTGCTAGGCCCGACAGGGGGCGAGGTGAGCAGTACTTC
CDR3: CSARPDRGRGEQYF

V: TRBV20-1
D: TRBD1
J: TRBJ2-7
size: few
DNA: TGCAGTGCTTTCCGGACAGGACGCGAGCAGTACTTC
CDR3: CSAFRTGREQYF

V: TRBV29-1
D: -
J: TRBJ2-7
size: -
DNA: TGCAGCGCTGGGCGGGGACACGAGCAGTACTTC
CDR3: CSAGRGHEQYF

V: TRBV12-3/TRBV12-4
D: -
J: TRBJ2-5
size: -
DNA: TGTGCCAGCAGTTCCCAGACAGGAGTCCCCCAAGAGACCCAGTACTTC
CDR3: CASSSQTGVPQETQYF

V: TRBV12-3/TRBV12-4
D: -
J: TRBJ1-2
size: -
DNA: TGTGCCAGCAGTTTGTCTCCGAGCTATGGCTACACCTTC
CDR3: CASSLSPSYGYTF

V: TRBV6-2/TRBV6-3
D: TRBD2
J: TRBJ2-1
size: -
DNA: TGTGCCAGCAGTCGACTAGCGGGGGTTAGGGGGAATGAGCAGTTCTTC
CDR3: CASSRLAGVRGNEQFF

V: TRBV7-8
D: -
J: TRBJ1-5
size: -
DNA: TGTGCCAGCAGCTTAGCGTTGGTGGGACCCTCGCGGCCCCAGCATTTT
CDR3: CASSLALVGPSRPQHF

V: TRBV6-2/TRBV6-3
D: TRBD2
J: TRBJ2-3
size: many
DNA: TGTGCCAGCAGCGGGGGGGCCGCCACAGATACGCAGTATTTT
CDR3: CASSGGAATDTQYF

V: TRBV19
D: -
J: TRBJ2-3
size: -
DNA: TGTGCCAGTAGTATTGGTGGGGTTAACACAGATACGCAGTATTTT
CDR3: CASSIGGVNTDTQYF

V: TRBV27
D: -
J: TRBJ2-5
size: few
DNA: TGTGCCAGCAGTCCTCGTACCCAGGGGCTCCAAGAGACCCAGTACTTC
CDR3: CASSPRTQGLQETQYF

V: TRBV3-1
D: -
J: TRBJ2-6
size: few
DNA: TGTGCCAGTAGCCGAAGGGGGGACGGGGCCAACGTCCTGACTTTC
CDR3: CASSRRGDGANVLTF

V: TRBV6-6
D: TRBD1
J: TRBJ1-1
size: -
DNA: TGTGCCAGCAGTTACCATACAGGGGGCGGTCGTACTGAAGCTTTCTTT
CDR3: CASSYHTGGGRTEAFF

V: TRBV6-5
D: -
J: TRBJ1-5
size: few
DNA: TGTGCCAGCAGTTCACTGGGGCATCAGCCCCAGCATTTT
CDR3: CASSSLGHQPQHF